This TCR beta chain was captured in a study of long-term antiretroviral therapy in people with HIV. In the study overall: Collection dates of the earliest samples fall about a decade before the 2015 immediate-ART recommendation. Regarding the study as a whole: Against controls, HIV repertoires showed narrower ranges of CDR3 length. Possibly under older ART regimens, blood was drawn between about 2004 and 2018. Clones expanded before ART dominated the repertoire at all time points.

With regard to this clone: Its antigen is currently unknown.

Assay version v3.0 of immunoSEQ was used, and it was run at survey level. Profiling relied on immunoSEQ multiplex PCR, and the TCRdb table lists in-frame clones only, not all of them. The table includes some 24,000 clones, about 79% detected once. CDR3 size: 17 residues. Germline V gene sequence: CDR1 MNHEY, CDR2 SMNVEV (reference sequence). The ends lost 10 bases at V and 2 bases at J; junction bases unmatched: 16. The chain couples TRBV27 to TRBJ1-2, with 10 bases that match TRBD1. The specimen comprised unsorted PBMCs, sampled 0.7 years before starting antiretroviral therapy. This clonotype originated in a man younger than 45 with HIV. The CDR3 is CANDKRDRGPANYGYTF. CDR3 nucleotides: TGTGCCAACGATAAACGGGACAGGGGACCTGCCAACTATGGCTACACCTTC.